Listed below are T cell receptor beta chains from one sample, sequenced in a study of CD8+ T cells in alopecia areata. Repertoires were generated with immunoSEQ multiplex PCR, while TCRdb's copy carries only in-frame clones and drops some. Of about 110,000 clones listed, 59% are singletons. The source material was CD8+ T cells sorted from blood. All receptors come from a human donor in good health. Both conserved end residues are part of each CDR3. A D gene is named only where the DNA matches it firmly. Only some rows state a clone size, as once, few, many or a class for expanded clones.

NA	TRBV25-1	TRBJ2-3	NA	TGTGCCAGCAGTGAATGGTCCCACGGACGTGGGGGCACAGATACGCAGTATTTT	CASSEWSHGRGGTDTQYF
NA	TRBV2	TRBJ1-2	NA	TGTGCCACTCGGACAGCGCACTATGGCTACACCTTC	CATRTAHYGYTF
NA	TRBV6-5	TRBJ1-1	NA	TGTGCCAGCAGTTACTCGATGGGGCTGAGCACTGAAGCTTTCTTT	CASSYSMGLSTEAFF
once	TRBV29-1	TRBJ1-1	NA	TGCAGCGTAACGGGCCAAGAAGCTTTCTTT	CSVTGQEAFF
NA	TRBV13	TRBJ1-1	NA	TGTGCCAGCAGCCAACGGACTCGGGGGACTGAAGCTTTCTTT	CASSQRTRGTEAFF
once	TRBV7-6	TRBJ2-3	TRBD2	TGTGCCAGCAGCTCACTAGCGGGGGTGATAGATACGCAGTATTTT	CASSSLAGVIDTQYF
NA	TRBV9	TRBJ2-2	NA	TGTGCCAGCAGCGCTAACAGGGCGGGCGGGGAGCTGTTTTTT	CASSANRAGGELFF
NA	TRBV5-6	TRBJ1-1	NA	TGTGCCAGCAGCTCGGAACAACGACAGTGGGACACTGAAGCTTTCTTT	CASSSEQRQWDTEAFF
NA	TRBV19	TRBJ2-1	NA	TGTGCCAGTAGTCCCAATTACAATGAGCAGTTCTTC	CASSPNYNEQFF
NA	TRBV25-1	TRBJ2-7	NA	TGTGCCAGCAGTGACAGCTACGAGCAGTACTTC	CASSDSYEQYF
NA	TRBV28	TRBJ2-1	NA	TGTGCCAGCAGTTTAGTTGGGGCCCGAGGGCCCTACAATGAGCAGTTCTTC	CASSLVGARGPYNEQFF
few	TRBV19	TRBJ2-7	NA	TGTGCCAGTAGTATAGCCTCGTCTCAGGGATCCGAGCAGTACTTC	CASSIASSQGSEQYF
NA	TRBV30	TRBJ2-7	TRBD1	TGTGCCTGGAGTGTAGGACAGGGACTGTACGAGCAGTACTTC	CAWSVGQGLYEQYF
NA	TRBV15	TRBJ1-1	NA	TGTGCCACCAGCAGAACACCATCTCACACTGAAGCTTTCTTT	CATSRTPSHTEAFF
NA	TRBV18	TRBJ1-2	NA	TGTGCCAGCTCACGGTACCTTCTCTATGGCTACACCTTC	CASSRYLLYGYTF
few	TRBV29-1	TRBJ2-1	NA	TGCAGCGGATTAGACAGGCTCAATGAGCAGTTCTTC	CSGLDRLNEQFF
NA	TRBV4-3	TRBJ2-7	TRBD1	TGCGCCAGCAGCTACGACAGGGGAACGGGCGAGCAGTACTTC	CASSYDRGTGEQYF
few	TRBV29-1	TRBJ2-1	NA	TGCAGCGTTGATTTATCAGGGCCCTACAATGAGCAGTTCTTC	CSVDLSGPYNEQFF
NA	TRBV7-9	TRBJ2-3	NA	TGTGCCAGCAGCTTTAGGAGAGGAGCTAGCACAGATACGCAGTATTTT	CASSFRRGASTDTQYF
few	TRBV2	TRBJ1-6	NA	TGTGCCAGCAGTGAAGCGCACATCGGTAGTTCACCCCTCCACTTT	CASSEAHIGSSPLHF
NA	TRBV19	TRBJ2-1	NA	TGTGCCAGTAGTAGGGGTTTCTCCTACAATGAGCAGTTCTTC	CASSRGFSYNEQFF
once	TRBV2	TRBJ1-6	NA	TGTGCCAGCAATGACGTCGCCTATAATTCACCCCTCCACTTT	CASNDVAYNSPLHF
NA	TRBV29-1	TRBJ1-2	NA	TGCAGCGTTCCTTTCGGGAGGGGCTACACCTTC	CSVPFGRGYTF
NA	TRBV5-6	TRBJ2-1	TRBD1	TGTGCCAGCAGGGAGGGGACAGGGGGCGAGCAGTTCTTC	CASREGTGGEQFF
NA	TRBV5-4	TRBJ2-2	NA	TGTGCCAGCAGCTTGGGAAAGCAGGGGCACGGAAGCACCGGGGAGCTGTTTTTT	CASSLGKQGHGSTGELFF
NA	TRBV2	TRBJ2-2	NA	TGTGCCAGCAGGGGGGACACCGACACCGGGGAGCTGTTTTTT	CASRGDTDTGELFF
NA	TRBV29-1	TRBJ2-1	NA	TGCAGCGTTGTCCGAGGGGGGACGCCCTACAATGAGCAGTTCTTC	CSVVRGGTPYNEQFF
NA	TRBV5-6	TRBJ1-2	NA	TGTGCCAGCAGCTTGCCACATAAATCACTCTATGGCTACACCTTC	CASSLPHKSLYGYTF
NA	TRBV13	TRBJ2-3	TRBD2	TGTGCCAGCACCGGCGGCGGGGGGACGGATACGCAGTATTTT	CASTGGGGTDTQYF
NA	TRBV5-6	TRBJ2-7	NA	TGTGCCAGTATGGGACCCTCCAGGGGCTACGAGCAGTACTTC	CASMGPSRGYEQYF
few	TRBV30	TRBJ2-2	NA	TGTGCCTGGAGCGTTAACACCGGGGAGCTGTTTTTT	CAWSVNTGELFF
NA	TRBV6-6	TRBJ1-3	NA	TGTGCCAGCACGTGGGCAGGGCAGGATGGAAACACCATATATTTT	CASTWAGQDGNTIYF
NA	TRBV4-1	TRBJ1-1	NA	TGCGCCAGCATTAGGTCCGGGGGGACTGAAGCTTTCTTT	CASIRSGGTEAFF
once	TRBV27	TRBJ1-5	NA	TGTGCCAGCGGGGATAATCAGCCCCAGCATTTT	CASGDNQPQHF
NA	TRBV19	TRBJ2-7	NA	TGTGCCAGTAGTATTTGGTCGGACGTCAACGGAGGGAGCTACGAGCAGTACTTC	CASSIWSDVNGGSYEQYF
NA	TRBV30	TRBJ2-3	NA	TGTGCCTGGAGTGGGTTCGTAGAGGATACGCAGTATTTT	CAWSGFVEDTQYF
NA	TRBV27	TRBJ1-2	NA	TGTGCCAGCCGAGGACAGCCCTATGGCTACACCTTC	CASRGQPYGYTF
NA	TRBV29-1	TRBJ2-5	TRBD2	TGCAGCTCCCCCCGGCAGCGGGGACCTCAAGAGACCCAGTACTTC	CSSPRQRGPQETQYF
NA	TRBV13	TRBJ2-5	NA	TGTGCCAGCAGCTTAGCTCCGGAGGAGACCCAGTACTTC	CASSLAPEETQYF
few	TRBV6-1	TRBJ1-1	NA	TGTGCCAGCAGTAGCATGAACACTGAAGCTTTCTTT	CASSSMNTEAFF
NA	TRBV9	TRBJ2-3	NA	TGTGCCAGCAGCAAAGACGGGAGCACAGATACGCAGTATTTT	CASSKDGSTDTQYF
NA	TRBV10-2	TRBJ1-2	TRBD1	TGCGCCAGCAGTGAGACGGGACAGGGGGCTTCCTATGGCTACACCTTC	CASSETGQGASYGYTF
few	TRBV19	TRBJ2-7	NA	TGTGCCAGTAGTATAGCATCCGAACACGAGCAGTACTTC	CASSIASEHEQYF
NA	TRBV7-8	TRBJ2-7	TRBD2	TGTGCCAGCAGCTTAGAACTAGCGTACGAGCAGTACTTC	CASSLELAYEQYF